These 18 T cell receptor beta chains were all obtained from the same sample, sequenced in a study of ipilimumab plus nivolumab after autologous stem cell transplantation (dated by TCRdb to the early 2020s). Libraries came from the immunoSEQ multiplex PCR assay. The source is immuneACCESS, and TCRdb retained only in-frame sequences with V and J called. Part of the clones is not carried over; for the studies checked, unresolved V genes explain less than half of this, and the remainder is unexplained. For this sample the table gives 22,000 or so clones, of which 70% to 80% were detected only once. The ten largest clones represent 23% of the sample. The specimen was PBMCs, collected in a trial of ipilimumab plus nivolumab as post-transplant consolidation. These receptors came from a male donor with diffuse large B-cell lymphoma.

This chain links TRBV6-6 with TRBJ2-5; D call uncertain. The CDR3 runs 12 residues. The V gene lost 1 base and the J gene lost 5 bases, with 5 bases spanning the gap. Germline V gives CDR1 MNHNY, CDR2 SVGAGI (reference sequence). CDR3: CASSYLQETQYF. The CDR3 nucleotides are TGTGCCAGCAGTTACTTGCAGGAGACCCAGTACTTC.

The rearrangement links TRBV12-5 to TRBJ2-2, with 11 nucleotides matching TRBD2. This CDR3 comprises 18 residues. J gave up 3 bases and V 1 base, and 7 bases lay outside the gene matches. Germline V gives CDR1 LGHNT, CDR2 FRNRAP. CDR3 nucleotide sequence: TGTGCTAGTGGTTTGGCATTCCCTAGCGGGGGGTACACCGGGGAGCTGTTTTTT. It translates to CASGLAFPSGGYTGELFF.

The chain joins TRBV10-1 to TRBJ2-1; 11 nucleotides agree with TRBD2. The CDR3 has 15 amino acids. V gave up 6 bases and J gave up 8 bases; unmatched junction bases: 9. CDR1 and CDR2 (germline): WNHNN, SYGVQD (reference sequence). The CDR3 nucleotides are TGCGCCAGCAGCGAAGGACTAGCGGGTCCGGATGAGCAGTTCTTC. Translating gives CASSEGLAGPDEQFF.

This clone is labeled medium-sized. The rearrangement joins TRBV12-5 to TRBJ1-6, with TRBD1 identical over 9 bases. V shed 6 bases and J 6 bases; nucleotides not matched to a gene: 9. This CDR3 contains 16 residues. In germline, CDR1 is LGHNT, CDR2 FRNRAP. CDR3 in DNA: TGTGCTAGTGGCCGGGTAGGGACAGGGTCTAATTCACCCCTCCACTTT. Translation gives CASGRVGTGSNSPLHF.

The chain joins TRBV5-1 to TRBJ2-3; TRBD1 agrees at 9 bases. The CDR3 extends over 16 amino acids. The V gene's germline CDR1 is SGHRS and CDR2 YFSETQ. With V trimmed by 0 bases and J by 5 bases, 7 bases remained unmatched. The CDR3 protein is CASSLEGQGHKDTQYF. The CDR3 coding sequence is TGCGCCAGCAGCTTGGAGGGACAGGGACACAAAGATACGCAGTATTTT.

This clone has just a few counts. CDR3 amino acids: CASSVLPGQDGYTF. DNA of the CDR3: TGTGCCAGCAGCGTACTCCCAGGCCAGGACGGCTACACCTTC. The V call is TRBV9, the J call TRBJ1-2, with unresolved D. Trimming shortened V by 1 base and J by 8 bases, and 15 bases separated the two germline ends. Germline V gene lookup returns CDR1 SGDLS and CDR2 YYNGEE. This CDR3 has 14 residues.

V gene TRBV23-1 combines with J gene TRBJ2-7; D might be TRBD2 (7 bases). TRBV23-1 qualifies as an ORF whose function is uncertain. The CDR3 contains 18 residues. Trimming cost V 4 bases and J 0 bases, with 22 bases left between them. The CDR3 sequence: CASSRGGRGARSSYEQYF. The CDR3 coding sequence is TGCGCCAGCAGTCGGGGGGGCCGGGGGGCCCGAAGCTCCTACGAGCAGTACTTC.

The V call is TRBV29-1, the J call TRBJ1-2; no clear D. V was trimmed by 1 base and J by 4 bases, leaving 10 bases between them. CDR3 length: 13 amino acids. Germline CDR1 is SQVTM and CDR2 is ANQGSEA. DNA of the CDR3: TGCAGCGTTGAAGTGGCGGATATCTATGGCTACACCTTC. It encodes CSVEVADIYGYTF.

This clone rates as medium-sized. The CDR3 coding sequence is TGTGCGTCCCAGGGCCCTTTCAATGAAAAACTGTTTTTT. Amino acids: CASQGPFNEKLFF. The V gene is TRBV30, the J gene TRBJ1-4, with a possible D match to TRBD1 (5 bases). The CDR3 extends over 13 amino acids. Germline CDR1 reads GTSNPN; CDR2 reads SVGIG (reference sequence).

The chain couples TRBV7-2 to TRBJ1-2; D remains unclear. The CDR3 length is 14 residues. Deletions cut 5 bases from V and 1 base from J, with 11 bases between. Germline values: CDR1 SGHTA, CDR2 FQGNSA. Written as DNA, the CDR3 is TGTGCCAGCAGCCGATATGGGGTTAACTATGGCTACACCTTC. Amino acids: CASSRYGVNYGYTF.

The rearrangement links TRBV7-9 to TRBJ2-1; 12 nucleotides align to TRBD1. This CDR3 region has 16 residues. V gave up 5 bases and J gave up 13 bases; unmatched junction bases: 15. Germline loops: CDR1 SEHNR, CDR2 FQNEAQ (reference sequence). DNA for the CDR3: TGTGCCAGCAGCCCTGTATCCCGGGACAGGGGGCGAGGACAGTTCTTC. As protein: CASSPVSRDRGRGQFF.

The chain couples TRBV10-2 to TRBJ2-1, with TRBD2 matching 13 bases. From germline, CDR1 is WSHSY and CDR2 SAAADI. The ends lost 9 bases at V and 7 bases at J; junction bases unmatched: 9. The CDR3 is 15 residues long. The DNA for the CDR3 is TGCGCCAGTACTGGACTAGCGGGAGTCAGAAATGAGCAGTTCTTC. Translating gives CASTGLAGVRNEQFF.

The J gene is TRBJ2-2, the V gene TRBV11-2, with 13 nucleotides matching TRBD2. V lost 2 bases and J lost 6; bases outside the gene matches: 6. The CDR3 runs to 17 residues. Germline loops: CDR1 SGHAT, CDR2 FQNNGV. CDR3 residues: CASSLKGLAGVPGELFF. The CDR3 DNA reads TGTGCCAGCAGCTTAAAAGGACTAGCGGGAGTACCCGGGGAGCTGTTTTTT.

J is TRBJ1-2 and V is TRBV5-1, with D maybe TRBD1 (6 bases). Looked up from germline, CDR1 is SGHRS and CDR2 is YFSETQ. CDR3 length: 14 residues. The V end lost 0 bases, the J end lost 2 bases, and 8 bases lay between the germline ends. The CDR3 protein is CASSLVGGNYGYTF. CDR3 coding DNA: TGCGCCAGCAGCTTGGTCGGGGGCAACTATGGCTACACCTTC.

This chain joins TRBV6-1 and TRBJ1-4, with unresolved D. Trimming removed 5 bases from V and 5 bases from J, with 15 bases in between. The germline gives CDR1 MNHNS, CDR2 SASEGT. The length of the CDR3 is 15 residues. The chain's CDR3 is CASSFVPGINEKLFF. As DNA, the CDR3 is TGTGCCAGCAGTTTCGTACCGGGGATAAATGAAAAACTGTTTTTT.

This chain uses TRBV5-6 with TRBJ1-2; D not resolved. This CDR3 is built from 14 residues. Trimming took off 1 base at V and 4 bases at J, with 11 bases between the two ends. CDR1 SGHDT and CDR2 YYEEEE come from the germline V gene. In nucleotides, the CDR3 is TGTGCCAGCAGCTTGTCCCGGGTAATCTATGGCTACACCTTC. This sequence encodes CASSLSRVIYGYTF.

This chain uses TRBV27 with TRBJ2-3, with TRBD1 as a possible D gene (6 bases). This CDR3 has 13 residues. V was shortened by 5 bases and J by 5 bases, with 11 bases between the two germline ends. Germline V gives CDR1 MNHEY, CDR2 SMNVEV (reference sequence). As DNA, the CDR3 is TGTGCCAGCAGTAACAGGGATTTAGATACGCAGTATTTT. Encoded protein: CASSNRDLDTQYF.

The V call is TRBV19, the J call TRBJ2-5; no definite D call. The germline CDR1 and CDR2 sequences are LNHDA and SQIVND (reference sequence). The length of the CDR3 is 13 residues. V lost 7 bases to trimming and J lost 5 bases, with 14 bases between them. The CDR3 sequence: CASTPPGRETQYF. In DNA, the CDR3 is TGTGCCAGTACCCCACCTGGCCGGGAGACCCAGTACTTC.